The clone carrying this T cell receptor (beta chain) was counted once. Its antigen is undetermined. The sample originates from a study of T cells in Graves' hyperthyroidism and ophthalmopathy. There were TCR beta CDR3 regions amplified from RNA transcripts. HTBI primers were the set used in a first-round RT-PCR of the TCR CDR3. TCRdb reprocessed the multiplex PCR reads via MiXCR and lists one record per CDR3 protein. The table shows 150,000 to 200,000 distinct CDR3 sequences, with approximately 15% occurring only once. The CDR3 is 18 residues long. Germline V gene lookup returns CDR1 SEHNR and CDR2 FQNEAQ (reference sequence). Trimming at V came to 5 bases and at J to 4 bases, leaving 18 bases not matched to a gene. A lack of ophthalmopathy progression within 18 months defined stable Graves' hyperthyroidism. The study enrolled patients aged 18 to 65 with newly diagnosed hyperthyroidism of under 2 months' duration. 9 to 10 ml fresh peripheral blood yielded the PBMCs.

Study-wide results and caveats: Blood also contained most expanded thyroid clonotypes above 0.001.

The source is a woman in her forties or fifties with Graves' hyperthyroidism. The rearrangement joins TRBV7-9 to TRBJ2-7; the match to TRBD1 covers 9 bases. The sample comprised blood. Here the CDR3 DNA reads TGTGCCAGCAGCCAAACCCAAATCGGGACAGGGTTAACATACGAGCAGTACTTC. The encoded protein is CASSQTQIGTGLTYEQYF.